The 31 T cell receptor beta chains in this list originate from one sample, sequenced in a study of shared clonotypes between healthy human individuals. Here immunoSEQ multiplex PCR was the method, and the copy in TCRdb shows in-frame clones only, minus some. The sample includes about 1 million clones, more than 60% seen only once; the top ten take approximately 1.5%. Material: memory CD4+ T cells sorted from blood. The subset here: CD45RA-negative fraction. The receptors here all came from a man between 18 and 29 years old in good health.

The V and J genes are TRBV5-1 and TRBJ1-5, with D hard to call. CDR1 and CDR2 (germline): SGHRS, YFSETQ. The CDR3 is 13 residues long. V was clipped by 5 bases and J by 5 bases, with 11 bases between them. The CDR3 region is CASRGSDDQPQHF. For the CDR3, the DNA is TGCGCCAGCAGAGGGTCAGATGATCAGCCCCAGCATTTT.

This chain uses TRBV28 with TRBJ2-3; TRBD2 agrees at 11 bases. V shed 7 bases, J shed 9 bases, and the junction held 3 bases outside the gene matches. CDR1 is MDHEN and CDR2 is SYDVKM in the germline V gene. The CDR3 sequence is 12 residues long. The CDR3 loop is CASIPSGGTQYF. CDR3 in DNA: TGTGCCAGCATCCCTAGCGGGGGGACGCAGTATTTT.

The gene calls are TRBV7-2 and TRBJ1-3, with no clear D. The V gene's germline CDR1 is SGHTA and CDR2 FQGNSA. Trimming pared 3 bases from V and 4 bases from J, leaving 7 bases between. The CDR3 totals 13 residues. CDR3 coding DNA: TGTGCCAGCAGCTTGCAGGCGGGAAACACCATATATTTT. Translated, it gives CASSLQAGNTIYF.

Comments on this clone: Additional DNA sequences in this sample encode the identical CDR3. The J gene is TRBJ2-7, the V gene TRBV5-1, with TRBD1 matching 9 bases. Germline V gene data show CDR1 as SGHRS and CDR2 as YFSETQ. The CDR3 is 15 amino acids. The V and J ends lost 0 bases and 4 bases, in that order; junction bases with no gene match: 5. This CDR3 is CASSLGRTGVYEQYF. The CDR3 DNA reads as TGCGCCAGCAGCTTGGGTCGGACAGGGGTTTACGAGCAGTACTTC. The whole variable domain, remainder taken from reference TRBV5-1 and TRBJ2-7, is KAGVTQTPRYLIKTRGQQVTLSCSPISGHRSVSWYQQTPGQGLQFLFEYFSETQRNKGNFPGRFSGRQFSNSRSEMNVSTLELGDSALYLCASSLGRTGVYEQYFGPGTRLTVT.

This clone was recorded once. This rearrangement joins TRBV18 to TRBJ2-3, with 10 bases fitting TRBD2. The CDR3 is made up of 18 amino acids. In germline, CDR1 is KGHSH, CDR2 LQKENI. V shed 4 bases, J shed 0 bases, and the junction held 10 bases outside the gene matches. The CDR3 DNA follows: TGTGCCAGCTCACTAATGGGAGCTAGCGGGGGTAGCACAGATACGCAGTATTTT. Amino acids: CASSLMGASGGSTDTQYF.

This clone was seen at least ten times. The same CDR3 can be traced to other DNA sequences in this sample. The genes are TRBV5-1 and TRBJ1-1, with no clear D. Germline V gene sequence: CDR1 SGHRS, CDR2 YFSETQ. The CDR3 is 13 residues long. V was shortened by 0 bases and J by 0 bases, with 3 bases between the two germline ends. Here the CDR3 reads CASSLDVNTEAFF. The CDR3 DNA reads TGCGCCAGCAGCTTGGACGTGAACACTGAAGCTTTCTTT.

The chain combines TRBV29-1 with TRBJ2-2; 10 bases line up with TRBD2. This CDR3 contains 17 residues. Germline V CDR1 and CDR2: SQVTM, ANQGSEA. J lost 4 bases, V lost 5 bases, and 13 bases had no gene match. The CDR3 reads CSVFLAGARGGTGELFF. DNA of the CDR3: TGCAGCGTTTTCCTAGCGGGAGCCCGGGGGGGCACCGGGGAGCTGTTTTTT.

The chain combines TRBV5-1 with TRBJ2-3, with D hard to call. V lost 0 bases and J lost 6, with 8 bases in between. The CDR3 covers 13 residues. The germline CDR1 and CDR2 sequences are SGHRS and YFSETQ. CDR3 protein: CASSLVRSDTQYF. CDR3 in DNA: TGCGCCAGCAGCTTGGTTAGAAGTGATACGCAGTATTTT.

This chain uses TRBV30 with TRBJ1-2; perhaps TRBD1 as D (5 bases). V was trimmed by 1 base and J by 4 bases, leaving 13 bases between them. The CDR3 is made up of 14 amino acids. The germline V gene encodes CDR1 GTSNPN and CDR2 SVGIG (reference sequence). CDR3 loop: CAWSAGAGSYGYTF. The CDR3 DNA reads as TGTGCCTGGAGTGCCGGGGCTGGGAGCTATGGCTACACCTTC. Variable domain in full (rest from reference TRBV30 and TRBJ1-2): SQTIHQWPATLVQPVGSPLSLECTVEGTSNPNLYWYRQAAGRGLQLLFYSVGIGQISSEVPQNLSASRPQDRQFILSSKKLLLSDSGFYLCAWSAGAGSYGYTFGSGTRLTVV.

The J gene is TRBJ2-3, the V gene TRBV5-1, with 8 bases identical to TRBD1. Trimming at V came to 2 bases and at J to 2 bases, leaving 7 bases not matched to a gene. In germline, CDR1 is SGHRS, CDR2 YFSETQ. The CDR3 sequence is 16 residues long. The CDR3 sequence is CASSFSPGQDTDTQYF. For the CDR3, the DNA is TGCGCCAGCAGCTTTTCCCCGGGACAGGACACAGATACGCAGTATTTT.

A few counts support this clone. This chain uses TRBV6-5 with TRBJ1-5; weak D call: TRBD1 (5 bases). In germline, CDR1 is MNHEY, CDR2 SVGAGI. The V gene lost 7 bases and the J gene lost 4 bases, with 17 bases spanning the gap. This CDR3 region has 15 residues. The CDR3 nucleotides are TGTGCCAGCAACCCGGCGGGGGAGGGGAATCAGCCCCAGCATTTT. Translated: CASNPAGEGNQPQHF.

The chain joins TRBV19 to TRBJ2-1; perhaps TRBD2 as D (6 bases). The CDR3 spans 17 residues. V was trimmed by 1 base and J by 4 bases, leaving 17 bases between them. Germline CDR1 is LNHDA and CDR2 is SQIVND (reference sequence). The CDR3 nucleotides are TGTGCCAGTAGTATAGGCGGGGCAGGGAATAGATACAATGAGCAGTTCTTC. Translating gives CASSIGGAGNRYNEQFF. The full variable domain, in which reference TRBV19 and TRBJ2-1 provide the parts outside the CDR3, is DGGITQSPKYLFRKEGQNVTLSCEQNLNHDAMYWYRQDPGQGLRLIYYSQIVNDFQKGDIAEGYSVSREKKESFPLTVTSAQKNPTAFYLCASSIGGAGNRYNEQFFGPGTRLTVL.

V usage is TRBV4-1 and J usage is TRBJ1-2; 7 positions agree with TRBD1. From germline, CDR1 is MGHRA and CDR2 YSYEKL. This CDR3 has 16 residues. Trimming at V came to 1 base and at J to 0 bases, leaving 5 bases not matched to a gene. The CDR3 sequence is CASSQGRQGANYGYTF. The DNA for the CDR3 is TGCGCCAGCAGCCAAGGCAGACAGGGTGCTAACTATGGCTACACCTTC.

This clone was detected only once. The CDR3 bases are TGTGCCAGCAGCATAACAAGCTCCTACGAGCAGTACTTC. This translates into CASSITSSYEQYF. The rearrangement links TRBV5-4 to TRBJ2-7; D is unclear. Germline V gene data show CDR1 as SGHNT and CDR2 as YYREEE (reference sequence). CDR3 length equals 13 residues. Trimming cost V 4 bases and J 0 bases, with 8 bases left between them.

This chain joins TRBV2 and TRBJ2-3; 7 nucleotides agree with TRBD2. With V trimmed by 8 bases and J by 4 bases, 9 bases remained unmatched. CDR1 is SNHLY and CDR2 is FYNNEI in the germline V gene. The CDR3 contains 14 residues. For the CDR3, the DNA is TGTGCCAGCTCCGGACCCGCGGGGGCAGATACGCAGTATTTT. It specifies CASSGPAGADTQYF.

V and J are TRBV27 and TRBJ2-1; 10 bases line up with TRBD2. This CDR3 is built from 17 residues. Germline loops: CDR1 MNHEY, CDR2 SMNVEV (reference sequence). V was clipped by 5 bases and J by 9 bases; unmatched bases: 16. DNA of the CDR3: TGTGCCAGCAGTCAAATACGGAGCGGGAGGGCCCTGGCTGAGCAGTTCTTC. It is translated as CASSQIRSGRALAEQFF.

This clone was detected once. The V gene is TRBV19, the J gene TRBJ2-6, with D possibly matching TRBD1 (5 bases). The CDR3 length is 15 residues. CDR1 is LNHDA and CDR2 is SQIVND in the germline V gene (reference sequence). V lost 3 bases and J 0 bases, leaving 6 bases between the germline ends. CDR3 in DNA: TGTGCCAGTAGTATCGGACACTCTGGGGCCAACGTCCTGACTTTC. This translates into CASSIGHSGANVLTF. The full variable domain, completed using reference TRBV19 and TRBJ2-6, is DGGITQSPKYLFRKEGQNVTLSCEQNLNHDAMYWYRQDPGQGLRLIYYSQIVNDFQKGDIAEGYSVSREKKESFPLTVTSAQKNPTAFYLCASSIGHSGANVLTFGAGSRLTVL.

This sequence joins TRBV19 and TRBJ2-2; D is possibly TRBD1 or TRBD2 (6 bases each). The V gene's germline CDR1 is LNHDA and CDR2 SQIVND (reference sequence). V lost 6 bases and J 7 bases, leaving 24 bases between the germline ends. The CDR3 has 17 residues. CDR3 protein: CASSLGGGIGEDGELFF. The CDR3 DNA sequence: TGTGCCAGTAGCCTCGGGGGCGGGATAGGAGAGGACGGGGAGCTGTTTTTT.

The sample holds one count of this clone. The chain carries TRBV6-5 and TRBJ2-7; TRBD1 is a possible D gene (6 bases). CDR1 and CDR2 from the germline V gene are MNHEY and SVGAGI. V was pared by 6 bases and J by 8 bases, with 11 bases between. The CDR3 has 11 residues. Here the CDR3 DNA reads TGTGCCAGCAGATCCAGGGGCCAGCAGTACTTC. Protein product: CASRSRGQQYF.

This clone came up a few times. The V gene is TRBV5-4, the J gene TRBJ1-5; a weak D match, TRBD1 (5 bases). Germline-derived CDR1 and CDR2 are SGHNT and YYREEE (reference sequence). CDR3 length: 13 amino acids. V dropped 4 bases and J dropped 3 bases, with 8 bases sitting between them. CDR3 in DNA: TGTGCCAGCAGCCTGGGGGTCAATCAGCCCCAGCATTTT. This sequence encodes CASSLGVNQPQHF.

Notes on this clone: Different DNA sequences within this sample yield the same CDR3. The chain employs TRBV7-9 and TRBJ2-5, with TRBD2 matching 9 bases. Germline V gene lookup returns CDR1 SEHNR and CDR2 FQNEAQ (reference sequence). V gave up 9 bases and J gave up 3 bases; unmatched junction bases: 2. This CDR3 has 12 amino acids. CDR3 DNA sequence: TGTGCCAGTAAGCGGGGGGAAGAGACCCAGTACTTC. Translation: CASKRGEETQYF.

The chain has TRBV18 and TRBJ2-5; 7 nucleotides align to TRBD2. With V trimmed by 3 bases and J by 5 bases, 6 bases remained unmatched. CDR1 and CDR2 from the germline V gene are KGHSH and LQKENI. The CDR3 length is 14 residues. The CDR3 region has the DNA TGTGCCAGCTCACCGACTAGCCTAAGGGAGACCCAGTACTTC. Translation gives CASSPTSLRETQYF.

The chain carries TRBV6-1 and TRBJ1-5; D gene unclear. There are 15 residues in the CDR3. CDR1 is MNHNS, CDR2 SASEGT, per germline. Trimming shortened V by 11 bases and J by 0 bases, and 17 bases separated the two germline ends. CDR3 sequence: CAASRDTFSNQPQHF. In nucleotides, the CDR3 is TGTGCCGCCTCGAGGGATACCTTTAGCAATCAGCCCCAGCATTTT.

The rearrangement joins TRBV5-4 to TRBJ2-1, with 16 bases that match TRBD2. The germline V gene encodes CDR1 SGHNT and CDR2 YYREEE (reference sequence). This CDR3 has 17 amino acids. The V segment lost 3 bases and the J segment 9 bases; nucleotides outside the gene matches: 9. As DNA, the CDR3 is TGTGCCAGCAGCTCTGGGACTAGCGGGAGGGCCCCCGGTGAGCAGTTCTTC. Protein: CASSSGTSGRAPGEQFF.

The chain recombines TRBV5-6 with TRBJ2-2, with TRBD1 identical over 7 bases. Germline assignment: CDR1 SGHDT and CDR2 YYEEEE. V gave up 4 bases and J gave up 5 bases; unmatched junction bases: 14. There are 17 residues in the CDR3. Here the CDR3 reads CASSPAGTERSTGELFF. For the CDR3, the DNA is TGTGCCAGCAGCCCGGCCGGGACAGAGAGAAGTACCGGGGAGCTGTTTTTT.

This chain joins TRBV5-4 and TRBJ1-1; 7 bases agree with TRBD1. The CDR3 runs to 13 residues. Germline CDR1 and CDR2: SGHNT and YYREEE (reference sequence). Trimming removed 5 bases from V and 8 bases from J; junction bases left unmatched: 9. This CDR3 is CASRLWTGKEAFF. The CDR3 DNA reads as TGTGCCAGCAGGTTATGGACAGGAAAAGAAGCTTTCTTT.

V and J are TRBV6-6 and TRBJ1-1; D is perhaps TRBD1 (6 bases). V lost 2 bases to trimming and J lost 2 bases, with 15 bases between them. Looked up from germline, CDR1 is MNHNY and CDR2 is SVGAGI (reference sequence). The CDR3 runs 16 residues. The CDR3 DNA reads as TGTGCCAGCAGTTACAGGCTAGGGGGGGTTAACACTGAAGCTTTCTTT. Its protein is CASSYRLGGVNTEAFF.

The CDR3 is CASSLASGTPDPYEQYF. The DNA of the CDR3 is TGCGCCAGCAGCTTGGCTAGCGGGACCCCGGACCCCTACGAGCAGTACTTC. The chain has TRBV5-1 and TRBJ2-7; 9 nucleotides match TRBD2. CDR1 SGHRS and CDR2 YFSETQ come from the germline V gene. Trimming cost V 0 bases and J 2 bases; bases outside gene matches: 9. The CDR3 covers 17 residues.

This chain links TRBV7-3 with TRBJ1-4; no clear D gene. With 5 bases removed from V and 3 bases from J, the gap between germline ends came to 7 bases. CDR1 SGHTA and CDR2 FQGTGA come from the germline V gene. This CDR3 has 13 residues. This CDR3 reads CASSAGPNEKLFF. CDR3 sequence (DNA): TGTGCCAGCAGCGCCGGCCCTAATGAAAAACTGTTTTTT.

Details on this clone: The same CDR3 can be traced to other DNA sequences in this sample. The gene calls are TRBV18 and TRBJ2-3, with 8 positions matching TRBD2. With 6 bases clipped from V and 3 bases from J, the junction kept 11 bases outside the gene matches. CDR3 length equals 16 residues. Germline-derived CDR1 and CDR2 are KGHSH and LQKENI. Here the CDR3 reads CASSPPIGGGTDTQYF. The CDR3 DNA reads TGTGCCAGCTCCCCCCCAATCGGGGGGGGAACAGATACGCAGTATTTT.

The V and J genes are TRBV7-8 and TRBJ2-4; 8 bases are a match to TRBD2. V gave up 3 bases and J gave up 7 bases; unmatched junction bases: 8. The germline CDR1 and CDR2 sequences are SGHVS and FQNEAQ. The CDR3 covers 15 residues. CDR3 sequence (DNA): TGTGCCAGCAGCTTGGACAGCGGGAGACGGAACATTCAGTACTTC. This codes for CASSLDSGRRNIQYF. The full variable domain, rest sourced from reference TRBV7-8 and TRBJ2-4, is GAGVSQSPRYKVAKRGQDVALRCDPISGHVSLFWYQQALGQGPEFLTYFQNEAQLDKSGLPSDRFFAERPEGSVSTLKIQRTQQEDSAVYLCASSLDSGRRNIQYFGAGTRLSVL.